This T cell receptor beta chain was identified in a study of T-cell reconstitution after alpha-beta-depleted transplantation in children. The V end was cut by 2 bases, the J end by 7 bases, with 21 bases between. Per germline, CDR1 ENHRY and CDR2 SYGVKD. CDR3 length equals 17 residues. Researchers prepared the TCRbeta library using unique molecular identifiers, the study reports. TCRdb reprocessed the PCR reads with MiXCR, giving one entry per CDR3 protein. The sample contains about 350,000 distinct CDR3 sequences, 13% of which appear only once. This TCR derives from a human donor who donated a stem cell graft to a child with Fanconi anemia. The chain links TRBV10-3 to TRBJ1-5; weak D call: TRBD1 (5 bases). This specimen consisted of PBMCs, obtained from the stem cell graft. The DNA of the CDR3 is TGTGCCATCAGTGAGGTTGTGGTCCAGGGCTTGGAACAGCCCCAGCATTTT. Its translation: CAISEVVVQGLEQPQHF.